This entry lists 19 T cell receptor beta chains sequenced from one sample in a study of liver allograft versus peripheral blood T cells. Across the study: Transplanted-liver T cell receptor repertoires were compared with recipients' peripheral blood repertoires.

Using its own MiXCR run on the reads, TCRdb lists one record per CDR3 protein. The top ten hold roughly 2% of the sample, which has some 14,000 distinct CDR3 sequences, under 20% seen once. These receptors were collected from a human patient who had a liver transplant. These T cells may partly come from the graft donor.

This clonotype appeared a single time. The junction shows a germline mismatch at one end, possibly a read error. This chain joins TRBV6-5 and TRBJ2-2, with D tentatively TRBD2 (5 bases). CDR3 length: 15 amino acids. Germline V CDR1 and CDR2: MNHEY, SVGAGI. The CDR3 protein is CASSYSGRSTGEQFF. DNA for the CDR3: TGTGCCAGCAGTTACTCTGGGCGTAGCACCGGGGAGCAGTTTTTT.

The rearrangement joins TRBV18 to TRBJ2-7, with D possibly matching TRBD1 (6 bases). Germline-derived CDR1 and CDR2 are KGHSH and LQKENI. CDR3 length equals 13 residues. Trimming shortened V by 4 bases and J by 5 bases, and 12 bases separated the two germline ends. CDR3 nucleotide sequence: TGTGCCAGCTCACGGGACGAGGGGGACGAGCAGTACTTC. This gives the protein CASSRDEGDEQYF.

This clonotype is medium-sized in the sample. V gene TRBV27 combines with J gene TRBJ2-5; possible D gene TRBD2, 5 bases. The germline V and J ends were trimmed by 6 bases and 4 bases, with 21 bases remaining between them. Germline CDR1 reads MNHEY; CDR2 reads SMNVEV (reference sequence). The CDR3 totals 16 residues. The CDR3: CASSLTGLRAGETQYF. In DNA form, the CDR3 reads TGTGCCAGCAGCCTTACTGGGCTACGGGCGGGAGAGACCCAGTACTTC.

This rearrangement joins TRBV7-2 to TRBJ2-7; TRBD1 aligns across 7 bases. Trimming at V came to 5 bases and at J to 0 bases, leaving 7 bases not matched to a gene. CDR1 is SGHTA, CDR2 FQGNSA, per germline. The CDR3 has 15 amino acids. The CDR3 region has the DNA TGTGCCAGCAGCCCCCGTGGGACAGACTCCTACGAGCAGTACTTC. Translating it yields CASSPRGTDSYEQYF.

CDR3 in amino acids: CASSYKPGGNTEAFF. Here the CDR3 DNA reads TGTGCCAGCAGTTATAAACCCGGGGGCAACACTGAAGCTTTCTTT. V usage is TRBV6-2 or TRBV6-3 and J usage is TRBJ1-1; TRBD1 is a possible D gene (6 bases). Germline lookup yields CDR1 MNHEY and CDR2 SVGEGT. Trimming shortened V by 3 bases and J by 2 bases, and 13 bases separated the two germline ends. CDR3 size: 15 residues.

There are a few counts of this clonotype. This chain joins TRBV20-1 and TRBJ2-1, with D tentatively TRBD1 or TRBD2 (5 bases each). The CDR3 has 16 amino acids. Trimming left V 6 bases short and J 0 bases short, with 18 bases between. Germline assignment: CDR1 DFQATT and CDR2 SNEGSKA (reference sequence). CDR3 coding DNA: TGCAGTGCCCCCCGGGACCAACCGAGCTCCTACAATGAGCAGTTCTTC. This gives the protein CSAPRDQPSSYNEQFF.

V gene TRBV28 combines with J gene TRBJ2-3, with D maybe TRBD2 (6 bases). V dropped 8 bases and J dropped 1 base, with 19 bases sitting between them. Germline V gene sequence: CDR1 MDHEN, CDR2 SYDVKM. CDR3 length: 16 amino acids. The CDR3 DNA is TGTGCCAGCCTCTTCCTCCGGCGGGATGGCACAGATACGCAGTATTTT. It specifies CASLFLRRDGTDTQYF.

V usage is TRBV9 and J usage is TRBJ1-6, with TRBD1 matching over 7 bases. This CDR3 has 17 amino acids. CDR1 and CDR2 (germline): SGDLS, YYNGEE. Germline trimming cut 4 bases from V and 7 bases from J; bases unmatched to any gene: 14. The DNA of the CDR3 is TGTGCCAGCAGCCCCAGGGGGGATGCTCCCGACAATTCACCCCTCCACTTT. Translation gives CASSPRGDAPDNSPLHF. Combining the CDR3 with reference TRBV9 and TRBJ1-6 gives the whole variable domain DSGVTQTPKHLITATGQRVTLRCSPRSGDLSVYWYQQSLDQGLQFLIQYYNGEERAKGNILERFSAQQFPDLHSELNLSSLELGDSALYFCASSPRGDAPDNSPLHFGNGTRLTVT.

Relative to its sample, this clonotype is medium-sized. The rearrangement links TRBV6-5 to TRBJ1-4; 7 nucleotides align to TRBD1. The CDR3 is 13 amino acids. Trimming at V came to 10 bases and at J to 1 base, leaving 3 bases not matched to a gene. Germline CDR1 and CDR2: MNHEY and SVGAGI. The CDR3 loop is CATRGRTNEKLFF. CDR3 DNA sequence: TGTGCCACCAGGGGGAGAACTAATGAAAAACTGTTTTTT.

The chain joins TRBV2 to TRBJ1-6, with unresolved D. From germline, CDR1 is SNHLY and CDR2 FYNNEI. The V and J ends lost 4 bases and 0 bases respectively, with 10 bases between them. The CDR3 has 16 amino acids. The CDR3 reads CASSGAQGSYNSPLHF. Written as DNA, the CDR3 is TGTGCCAGCAGTGGGGCCCAAGGCTCCTATAATTCACCCCTCCACTTT.

The rearrangement joins TRBV7-3 to TRBJ2-2; D could derive from TRBD1 or TRBD2 (6 bases each). Germline lookup yields CDR1 SGHTA and CDR2 FQGTGA. V was trimmed by 5 bases and J by 5 bases, leaving 12 bases between them. This CDR3 is 14 amino acids long. CDR3 DNA: TGTGCCAGCAGCCCGGGGGCGACAACCGGGGAGCTGTTTTTT. This codes for CASSPGATTGELFF. The entire variable domain, with the rest obtained from reference TRBV7-3 and TRBJ2-2, is as follows: GAGVSQTPSNKVTEKGKYVELRCDPISGHTALYWYRQSLGQGPEFLIYFQGTGAADDSGLPNDRFFAVRPEGSVSTLKIQRTERGDSAVYLCASSPGATTGELFFGEGSRLTVL.

In this sample, this clonotype is medium-sized. The rearrangement links TRBV24-1 to TRBJ1-5; TRBD1 might be the D (6 bases). The V gene lost 3 bases and the J gene lost 3 bases, with 26 bases spanning the gap. Germline V gives CDR1 KGHDR, CDR2 SFDVKD. The CDR3 runs to 20 residues. For the CDR3, the DNA is TGTGCCACCAGTGATCAATCTACAGATCCCGGGACACAGTCCAATCAGCCCCAGCATTTT. This gives the protein CATSDQSTDPGTQSNQPQHF.

This clonotype occurred a few times. The rearrangement joins TRBV12-3 or TRBV12-4 to TRBJ1-2; D is possibly TRBD1 (6 bases). With 6 bases removed from V and 2 bases from J, the gap between germline ends came to 13 bases. CDR3 size: 14 residues. The DNA of the CDR3 is TGTGCCAGCAGAACCGGGACAAGAAACTATGGCTACACCTTC. This codes for CASRTGTRNYGYTF.

Only a few counts were recorded for this clonotype. The chain employs TRBV11-1 and TRBJ2-2, with D tentatively TRBD1 (5 bases). This CDR3 comprises 14 residues. Germline V lookup: CDR1 SGHAT, CDR2 FQDESV (reference sequence). V gave up 1 base and J gave up 6 bases, with 9 bases separating them. CDR3 DNA sequence: TGTGCCAGCAGCTTAGGCTCAGGGCCCGGGGAGCTGTTTTTT. Translated: CASSLGSGPGELFF.

This clonotype is medium-sized by share. V is TRBV10-3 and J is TRBJ1-3; D is possibly TRBD1 (5 bases). Trimming took off 3 bases at V and 2 bases at J, with 11 bases between the two ends. The CDR3 is 15 residues long. Germline CDR1 ENHRY, CDR2 SYGVKD. The CDR3 reads CAISEQAKTGNTIYF. The CDR3 DNA sequence: TGTGCCATCAGTGAACAGGCAAAGACTGGAAACACCATATATTTT.

This sequence joins TRBV28 and TRBJ1-3; D gene uncertain. V shed 2 bases and J shed 1 base, with 12 bases lying between them. This CDR3 is built from 16 residues. The germline V gene encodes CDR1 MDHEN and CDR2 SYDVKM. In DNA form, the CDR3 reads TGTGCCAGCAGTTTAGGTTTCTCGGAGTCTGGAAACACCATATATTTT. Amino acids: CASSLGFSESGNTIYF.

This clonotype was seen only a few times. This chain joins TRBV20-1 and TRBJ1-5; D uncertain. The CDR3 is 12 amino acids. The V end lost 1 base, the J end lost 6 bases, and 7 bases lay between the germline ends. The germline gives CDR1 DFQATT, CDR2 SNEGSKA (reference sequence). Written as DNA, the CDR3 is TGCAGTGCTAGAGTCGAGGGTCAGCCCCAGCATTTT. As protein: CSARVEGQPQHF.

Note on this clonotype: This clone may be a read error of a much larger clone one base away. V is TRBV19 and J is TRBJ1-5; weak D call: TRBD1 (6 bases). Germline assignment: CDR1 LNHDA and CDR2 SQIVND (reference sequence). The CDR3 loop spans 16 amino acids. The CDR3 here is CTSSITGGRGNQPQHF. The CDR3 DNA reads as TGTACCAGTAGTATAACGGGGGGCAGGGGCAATCAGCCCCAGCATTTT.

The chain has TRBV6-5 and TRBJ2-7; D call uncertain. Trimming cost V 0 bases and J 0 bases, with 18 bases left between them. Germline V CDR1 and CDR2: MNHEY, SVGAGI. The CDR3 sequence is 18 residues long. CDR3 in DNA: TGTGCCAGCAGTTACTCGAGGAATGCGGATACGAGCTCCTACGAGCAGTACTTC. Translating it yields CASSYSRNADTSSYEQYF.